The 32 T cell receptor beta chains in this list originate from one sample, sequenced in a study of T cell responses to AZD1222 COVID-19 vaccine. TCRdb's copy holds only in-frame clones and misses some; the assay was immunoSEQ multiplex PCR. The sample shows over 100,000 clones, approximately 91% of them seen only once. Sequenced here: peripheral blood, sampled on day 0 of AZD1222 vaccination. These receptors were taken from an adult in good health.

The genes are TRBV12-5 and TRBJ2-3; 10 nucleotides match TRBD2. V lost 5 bases, J lost 0 bases, and 2 bases stayed unmatched. CDR3 length equals 15 residues. Looked up from germline, CDR1 is LGHNT and CDR2 is FRNRAP. The DNA of the CDR3 is TGTGCTAGTGGTCGTAGCGGGGGGAGCACAGATACGCAGTATTTT. Protein sequence: CASGRSGGSTDTQYF.

The chain carries TRBV4-2 and TRBJ1-4, with no clear D. The length of the CDR3 is 16 residues. Looked up from germline, CDR1 is LGHNA and CDR2 is YNFKEQ. V was pared by 0 bases and J by 3 bases, with 11 bases between. The CDR3 sequence: CASSQEGRAPNEKLFF. CDR3 sequence (DNA): TGTGCCAGCAGCCAAGAGGGAAGAGCACCTAATGAAAAACTGTTTTTT.

The chain carries TRBV30 and TRBJ1-2; no clear D. This CDR3 has 14 amino acids. V lost 2 bases, J lost 5 bases, and 15 bases lay in between. The germline V gene has CDR1 GTSNPN and CDR2 SVGIG (reference sequence). Here the CDR3 reads CAWSRASIPYGYTF. The CDR3 DNA reads as TGTGCCTGGAGTAGGGCCTCAATCCCATATGGCTACACCTTC.

V gene TRBV6-4 combines with J gene TRBJ2-3; tentatively, D is TRBD2 (6 bases). Trimming took 3 bases from V and 0 from J, leaving 10 bases between them. The CDR3 length is 15 residues. Germline lookup yields CDR1 MRHNA and CDR2 SNTAGT. In DNA, the CDR3 is TGTGCCAGCAGTGATTTTGGACTAAGCACAGATACGCAGTATTTT. Amino acid sequence: CASSDFGLSTDTQYF.

This chain links TRBV14 with TRBJ2-1; 11 nucleotides line up with TRBD2. With V trimmed by 5 bases and J by 8 bases, 8 bases remained unmatched. The CDR3 runs to 15 residues. Germline CDR1 reads SGHDN; CDR2 reads FVKESK. The CDR3 is CASSFTSGSRDEQFF. In nucleotides, the CDR3 is TGTGCCAGCAGCTTCACTAGCGGGAGTCGAGATGAGCAGTTCTTC.

The chain combines TRBV18 with TRBJ2-1; 8 nucleotides align to TRBD2. The CDR3 is made up of 13 amino acids. Germline CDR1 is KGHSH and CDR2 is LQKENI. Trimming removed 5 bases from V and 5 bases from J; junction bases left unmatched: 2. The CDR3 sequence: CASSAAGDNEQFF. DNA of the CDR3: TGTGCCAGCTCAGCAGCGGGAGACAATGAGCAGTTCTTC.

The sample holds one count of this clone. As DNA, the CDR3 is TGTGCCAGCATTCTTAGGACAGGGAACTCACCCCTCCACTTT. Protein product: CASILRTGNSPLHF. The chain employs TRBV28 and TRBJ1-6; TRBD1 matches 8 bases. From germline, CDR1 is MDHEN and CDR2 SYDVKM. This CDR3 contains 14 residues. V lost 7 bases to trimming and J lost 10 bases; unmatched junction nucleotides: 9.

CDR3 amino acids: CASSLGKGGRSYNEQFF. The CDR3 DNA reads TGTGCCAGCAGCTTGGGAAAAGGGGGAAGGAGCTACAATGAGCAGTTCTTC. This chain joins TRBV5-5 and TRBJ2-1, with D possibly being TRBD1 (6 bases). This CDR3 spans 17 amino acids. The germline V and J ends were trimmed by 0 bases and 3 bases, with 16 bases remaining between them. Germline CDR1 SGHKS, CDR2 YYEKEE (reference sequence).

CDR3 in amino acids: CASSAPPGTSVYNEQFF. The CDR3, as DNA: TGTGCCAGCAGTGCCCCACCCGGGACTAGCGTCTACAATGAGCAGTTCTTC. The chain is built from TRBV27 and TRBJ2-1, with 10 bases that match TRBD2. The germline V gene has CDR1 MNHEY and CDR2 SMNVEV (reference sequence). The J segment lost 3 bases and the V segment lost 5 bases, leaving 10 bases of the junction unmatched. This CDR3 has 17 amino acids.

CDR3 in DNA: TGTGCCAGCAGCCAATCGAGGGCCTCCTATGGCTACACCTTC. The encoded protein is CASSQSRASYGYTF. V is TRBV3-1 (or the pseudogene TRBV3-2) and J is TRBJ1-2, with D unclear. The CDR3 extends over 14 amino acids. V lost 2 bases and J 4 bases, leaving 11 bases between the germline ends. The germline gives CDR1 LGHDT, CDR2 YNNKEL (reference sequence).

The rearrangement uses TRBV7-2 and TRBJ2-7; D gene unclear. Trimming removed 3 bases at V and 2 bases at J, with 5 bases between. CDR1 is SGHTA and CDR2 is FQGNSA in the germline V gene. This CDR3 region has 12 residues. The CDR3 bases are TGTGCCAGCAGCTTTGGTCCCTACGAGCAGTACTTC. Amino acids: CASSFGPYEQYF.

The chain carries TRBV7-9 and TRBJ2-7, with D maybe TRBD1 (6 bases). CDR1 is SEHNR and CDR2 is FQNEAQ in the germline V gene (reference sequence). This CDR3 has 16 amino acids. V was clipped by 6 bases and J by 6 bases, with 24 bases between them. The CDR3 loop reads CASSSALGARFSEQYF. The CDR3 coding sequence is TGTGCCAGCAGTTCCGCGCTGGGGGCGCGATTCTCCGAGCAGTACTTC. Using reference TRBV7-9 and TRBJ2-7 for the parts outside the CDR3, the full variable domain is DTGVSQNPRHKITKRGQNVTFRCDPISEHNRLYWYRQTLGQGPEFLTYFQNEAQLEKSRLLSDRFSAERPKGSFSTLEIQRTEQGDSAMYLCASSSALGARFSEQYFGPGTRLTVT.

The V and J genes are TRBV9 and TRBJ2-7; no clear D. Trimming stripped 0 bases from V and 0 bases from J, with 13 bases between. Germline-derived CDR1 and CDR2 are SGDLS and YYNGEE. This CDR3 contains 16 residues. The CDR3 is CASSVAGGMSSYEQYF. The CDR3 DNA reads as TGTGCCAGCAGCGTAGCGGGCGGCATGAGCTCCTACGAGCAGTACTTC.

CDR3 sequence: CASSSQSRERYSNQPQHF. CDR3 DNA sequence: TGCGCCAGCAGCTCCCAATCGCGGGAGAGATATAGCAATCAGCCCCAGCATTTT. The rearrangement joins TRBV5-1 to TRBJ1-5; D unclear. V lost 3 bases and J 0 bases, leaving 19 bases between the germline ends. The CDR3 has 18 residues. CDR1 is SGHRS and CDR2 is YFSETQ in the germline V gene.

The chain carries TRBV11-3 and TRBJ2-1; D is perhaps TRBD1 (7 bases). V was trimmed by 5 bases and J by 4 bases, leaving 12 bases between them. CDR1 is SGHNT and CDR2 is YENEEA in the germline V gene. The CDR3 is 14 residues long. CDR3 sequence reads: CASSPRGEYNEQFF. The CDR3 nucleotides read TGTGCCAGCAGCCCCAGGGGGGAGTACAATGAGCAGTTCTTC.

The chain combines TRBV2 with TRBJ1-1; D remains ambiguous. V lost 7 bases and J 2 bases, leaving 11 bases between the germline ends. The germline V gene encodes CDR1 SNHLY and CDR2 FYNNEI. The CDR3 totals 13 residues. CDR3 nucleotide sequence: TGTGCCAGCATCGCGTTAGTAAACACTGAAGCTTTCTTT. Translating it yields CASIALVNTEAFF.

The chain recombines TRBV14 with TRBJ1-1; D ambiguous. The V and J ends lost 3 bases and 0 bases respectively, with 8 bases between them. In germline, CDR1 is SGHDN, CDR2 FVKESK. This CDR3 region has 14 residues. CDR3 nucleotides: TGTGCCAGCAGCCACGGCAACTTGAACACTGAAGCTTTCTTT. Amino acid sequence: CASSHGNLNTEAFF.

The chain recombines TRBV7-7 with TRBJ2-7, with 13 bases lining up with TRBD2. Per germline, CDR1 SSHAT and CDR2 FNYEAQ (reference sequence). The J segment lost 3 bases and the V segment lost 5 bases, leaving 4 bases of the junction unmatched. There are 15 residues in the CDR3. Written as DNA, the CDR3 is TGTGCCAGCAGCCCAGGACTAGCGGGGGACTACGAGCAGTACTTC. Translating it yields CASSPGLAGDYEQYF. Supplemented by reference TRBV7-7 and TRBJ2-7, the full variable domain reads GAGVSQSPRYKVTKRGQDVTLRCDPISSHATLYWYQQALGQGPEFLTYFNYEAQPDKSGLPSDRFSAERPEGSISTLTIQRTEQRDSAMYRCASSPGLAGDYEQYFGPGTRLTVT.

The V and J genes are TRBV7-9 and TRBJ2-2; 9 bases align to TRBD2. CDR1 and CDR2 from the germline V gene are SEHNR and FQNEAQ (reference sequence). Trimming removed 3 bases from V and 6 bases from J; junction bases left unmatched: 8. The CDR3 runs 16 residues. The CDR3 here is CASSFERGVEAGELFF. The DNA for the CDR3 is TGTGCCAGCAGCTTCGAGCGGGGGGTTGAAGCCGGGGAGCTGTTTTTT.

The chain carries TRBV20-1 and TRBJ1-5, with a weak D call TRBD1 (6 bases). CDR3 length: 14 amino acids. The germline V gene has CDR1 DFQATT and CDR2 SNEGSKA (reference sequence). V lost 3 bases, J lost 3 bases, and 12 bases lay in between. The CDR3 reads CSASRGAVNQPQHF. The CDR3 nucleotides read TGCAGTGCTAGTAGGGGGGCCGTCAATCAGCCCCAGCATTTT.

V gene TRBV11-2 combines with J gene TRBJ2-7; D perhaps matches TRBD2 (5 bases). This CDR3 comprises 13 residues. Germline CDR1 reads SGHAT; CDR2 reads FQNNGV. Trimming shortened V by 5 bases and J by 5 bases, and 13 bases separated the two germline ends. CDR3 region: CASSRRLTDEQYF. DNA for the CDR3: TGTGCCAGCAGCCGGAGGCTTACGGACGAGCAGTACTTC.

The V call is TRBV7-8, the J call TRBJ2-1; no clear D gene. From germline, CDR1 is SGHVS and CDR2 FQNEAQ. Trimming removed 4 bases from V and 5 bases from J, with 21 bases in between. CDR3 length: 17 residues. The CDR3 region has the DNA TGTGCCAGCAGCTACCGGCGTAGGTCGCGTAGAGACAATGAGCAGTTCTTC. It specifies CASSYRRRSRRDNEQFF.

The gene calls are TRBV30 and TRBJ2-7; the D is unclear. V was shortened by 0 bases and J by 6 bases, with 9 bases between the two germline ends. The length of the CDR3 is 12 residues. Germline V gene sequence: CDR1 GTSNPN, CDR2 SVGIG (reference sequence). CDR3 nucleotide sequence: TGTGCCTGGAGTGTATCTGGGGTCGAGCAGTACTTC. Translating it yields CAWSVSGVEQYF.

The chain recombines TRBV28 with TRBJ2-2; D is perhaps TRBD2 (5 bases). V lost 3 bases and J lost 7, with 18 bases in between. The CDR3 sequence is 16 residues long. The germline V gene encodes CDR1 MDHEN and CDR2 SYDVKM. The CDR3 region is CASSLGDVGRNGELFF. The CDR3 nucleotides read TGTGCCAGCAGTTTGGGAGACGTGGGCCGAAACGGGGAGCTGTTTTTT. Filled out from reference TRBV28 and TRBJ2-2, the complete variable domain reads DVKVTQSSRYLVKRTGEKVFLECVQDMDHENMFWYRQDPGLGLRLIYFSYDVKMKEKGDIPEGYSVSREKKERFSLILESASTNQTSMYLCASSLGDVGRNGELFFGEGSRLTVL.

This clone was seen a single time. The chain has TRBV4-2 and TRBJ1-1; D not resolved. Between the trimmed V and J ends, which lost 5 bases and 1 base, there was a span of 17 bases. Germline V lookup: CDR1 LGHNA, CDR2 YNFKEQ. CDR3 length: 16 residues. CDR3 in DNA: TGTGCCAGCAGCACACCGATTGGGCGGACGAACACTGAAGCTTTCTTT. Protein: CASSTPIGRTNTEAFF.

The chain uses TRBV7-6 and TRBJ2-2, with D perhaps TRBD1 (5 bases). The CDR3 covers 17 residues. Trimming removed 2 bases from V and 2 bases from J, with 15 bases in between. Germline CDR1 reads SGHVS; CDR2 reads FNYEAQ. CDR3 sequence: CASSLSPRTQNTGELFF. CDR3 nucleotides: TGTGCCAGCAGCTTAAGTCCTCGGACACAAAACACCGGGGAGCTGTTTTTT.

The chain uses TRBV11-2 and TRBJ2-1; D remains unclear. Germline V gene data show CDR1 as SGHAT and CDR2 as FQNNGV. This CDR3 has 17 amino acids. V was pared by 0 bases and J by 4 bases, with 16 bases between. The CDR3: CASSLDSGLKVYNEQFF. For the CDR3, the DNA is TGTGCCAGCAGCTTAGATTCCGGGTTAAAGGTTTACAATGAGCAGTTCTTC.

V usage is TRBV28 and J usage is TRBJ2-7, with 7 bases that match TRBD2. Germline V gene data show CDR1 as MDHEN and CDR2 as SYDVKM. There are 12 residues in the CDR3. After removal of 6 bases from V and 6 bases from J, the junction contained 5 bases not matched to a gene. For the CDR3, the DNA is TGTGCCAGCAGGGGGGGAGGGCTCGAGCAGTACTTC. It yields the protein CASRGGGLEQYF.

CDR3 sequence: CASSPGTGGNTGELFF. CDR3 bases: TGTGCCAGCAGCCCTGGGACAGGGGGCAACACCGGGGAGCTGTTTTTT. This chain uses TRBV7-2 with TRBJ2-2; TRBD1 matches 12 bases. Germline assignment: CDR1 SGHTA and CDR2 FQGNSA. V trimming: 5 bases; J trimming: 2 bases; junction bases outside the gene matches: 3. CDR3 length: 16 residues.

The genes are TRBV11-3 and TRBJ2-3, with TRBD2 matching 8 bases. Germline V gene data show CDR1 as SGHNT and CDR2 as YENEEA. The CDR3 covers 18 residues. The V segment lost 3 bases and the J segment 2 bases; nucleotides outside the gene matches: 13. CDR3 amino acids: CASSFGVSGEYFTDTQYF. Written as DNA, the CDR3 is TGTGCCAGCAGCTTCGGGGTTAGCGGGGAGTACTTCACAGATACGCAGTATTTT.

V is TRBV9 and J is TRBJ2-5; D not certain. Trimming took off 4 bases at V and 3 bases at J, with 13 bases between the two ends. This CDR3 is 14 amino acids long. The germline gives CDR1 SGDLS, CDR2 YYNGEE. The CDR3 region is CASSPSADKETQYF. The CDR3 coding sequence is TGTGCCAGCAGCCCTTCAGCAGATAAAGAGACCCAGTACTTC.

This chain links TRBV6-4 with TRBJ1-4, with 8 bases lining up with TRBD1. The length of the CDR3 is 13 residues. Germline CDR1 and CDR2: MRHNA and SNTAGT. Unmatched junction bases numbered 7, after V lost 8 bases and J lost 8 bases. CDR3 sequence reads: CASGDRLEEKLFF. The CDR3 region has the DNA TGTGCCAGCGGGGACAGGCTCGAAGAAAAACTGTTTTTT.